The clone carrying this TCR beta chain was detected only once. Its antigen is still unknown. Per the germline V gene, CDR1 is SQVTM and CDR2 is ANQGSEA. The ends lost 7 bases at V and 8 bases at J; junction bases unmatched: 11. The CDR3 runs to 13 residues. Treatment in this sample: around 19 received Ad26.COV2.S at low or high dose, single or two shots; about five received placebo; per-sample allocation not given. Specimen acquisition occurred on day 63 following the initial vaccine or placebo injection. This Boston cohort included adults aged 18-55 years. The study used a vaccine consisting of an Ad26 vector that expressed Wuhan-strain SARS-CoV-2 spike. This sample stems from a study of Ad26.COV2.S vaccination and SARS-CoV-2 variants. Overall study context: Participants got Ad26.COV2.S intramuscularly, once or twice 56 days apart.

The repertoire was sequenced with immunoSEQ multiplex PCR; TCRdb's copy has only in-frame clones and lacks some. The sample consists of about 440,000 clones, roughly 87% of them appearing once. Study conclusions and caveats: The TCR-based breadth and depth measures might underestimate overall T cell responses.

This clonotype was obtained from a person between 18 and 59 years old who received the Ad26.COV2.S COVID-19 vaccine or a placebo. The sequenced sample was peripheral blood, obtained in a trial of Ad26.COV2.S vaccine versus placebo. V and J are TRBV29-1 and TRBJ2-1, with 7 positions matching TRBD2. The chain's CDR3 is CSGRVGRAHEQFF. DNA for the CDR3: TGCAGCGGCCGGGTGGGGAGGGCCCATGAGCAGTTCTTC.